The 15 T cell receptor beta chains listed next were all sequenced from one sample in a study of metastatic and nonmetastatic thyroid tumors. None of the patients had undergone any treatment ahead of thyroid surgery. TCRdb reanalyzed the PCR reads with MiXCR. The table has fewer than 25,000 clones, about 21% seen once. Sequenced input: blood. Receptors were obtained from a male donor with papillary thyroid cancer or a benign thyroid nodule (not recorded which). Some clones in this sample may be carry-over from other donors' samples.

The J gene is TRBJ1-3, the V gene TRBV20-1; D gene uncertain. V lost 6 bases, J lost 0 bases, and 12 bases lay in between. CDR1 and CDR2 (germline): DFQATT, SNEGSKA (reference sequence). The CDR3 is 14 amino acids. Here the CDR3 reads CSASVRYSGNTIYF. The CDR3 DNA sequence: TGCAGTGCCTCTGTCCGGTACTCTGGAAACACCATATATTTT.

The chain combines TRBV3-1 with TRBJ2-3; D remains unclear. This CDR3 comprises 13 residues. The V gene's germline CDR1 is LGHDT and CDR2 YNNKEL (reference sequence). Between the trimmed V and J ends, which lost 4 bases and 4 bases, there was a span of 9 bases. CDR3 sequence reads: CASSRSSPDTQYF. CDR3 nucleotides: TGTGCCAGCAGCCGGTCTTCCCCAGATACGCAGTATTTT.

This clone was observed at least ten times. This rearrangement joins TRBV6-2 or TRBV6-3 to TRBJ1-5; D gene uncertain. Trimming removed 6 bases at V and 9 bases at J, with 12 bases between. The CDR3 is 12 amino acids. Germline V gene sequence: CDR1 MNHEY, CDR2 SVGEGT. The CDR3 DNA sequence: TGTGCCAGCAGCCCCGGACCGGGGCCCCAGCATTTT. It encodes CASSPGPGPQHF.

This chain links TRBV2 with TRBJ1-1; no definite D call. Trimming cost V 10 bases and J 3 bases, with 9 bases left between them. The CDR3 sequence is 11 residues long. Germline CDR1 SNHLY, CDR2 FYNNEI. CDR3 sequence: CANNRHTEAFF. CDR3 nucleotide sequence: TGTGCCAACAACCGGCACACTGAAGCTTTCTTT.

This clone has a handful of counts. This chain uses TRBV6-1 with TRBJ2-7; 7 positions match TRBD1. The ends lost 6 bases at V and 5 bases at J; junction bases unmatched: 13. This CDR3 is 15 amino acids long. From germline, CDR1 is MNHNS and CDR2 SASEGT. Here the CDR3 DNA reads TGTGCCAGCAGCGACGGGACAGCGAAGGGCCACGAGCAGTACTTC. This translates into CASSDGTAKGHEQYF.

The rearrangement uses TRBV18 and TRBJ1-1, with 9 positions matching TRBD1. The junction had 3 bases not matched to a gene; V was cut back by 3 bases and J by 1 base. Germline values: CDR1 KGHSH, CDR2 LQKENI. There are 15 residues in the CDR3. The CDR3 protein is CASSPLQGANTEAFF. The CDR3 DNA sequence: TGTGCCAGCTCACCTCTACAGGGGGCGAACACTGAAGCTTTCTTT.

The V and J genes are TRBV11-2 and TRBJ2-7; D unclear. Trimming took off 1 base at V and 2 bases at J, with 6 bases between the two ends. The V gene's germline CDR1 is SGHAT and CDR2 FQNNGV. The CDR3 length is 13 residues. CDR3 bases: TGTGCCAGCAGCTTAGGCCACGCCTACGAGCAGTACTTC. Translation gives CASSLGHAYEQYF.

This clone was observed many times. The rearrangement uses TRBV18 and TRBJ2-5; no definite D call. CDR3 size: 14 residues. Germline CDR1 KGHSH, CDR2 LQKENI. V lost 0 bases and J lost 1, with 6 bases in between. The CDR3 loop is CASSPPGVQETQYF. The CDR3 DNA follows: TGTGCCAGCTCACCACCTGGGGTCCAAGAGACCCAGTACTTC.

There are many counts of this clone. The V and J genes are TRBV28 and TRBJ1-2; D remains unclear. The CDR3 has 12 amino acids. Germline CDR1 MDHEN, CDR2 SYDVKM. The V end was cut by 5 bases, the J end by 2 bases, with 6 bases between. This chain's CDR3 is CASSNLNYGYTF. CDR3 DNA sequence: TGTGCCAGCAGTAACCTGAACTATGGCTACACCTTC.

The rearrangement uses TRBV30 and TRBJ2-7; 7 nucleotides align to TRBD2. The CDR3 is made up of 12 amino acids. The V gene's germline CDR1 is GTSNPN and CDR2 SVGIG (reference sequence). After removal of 3 bases from V and 1 base from J, the junction contained 0 bases not matched to a gene. The CDR3 nucleotides are TGTGCCTGGAGGGGAGGGTCCTACGAGCAGTACTTC. Its protein product is CAWRGGSYEQYF.

This sequence joins TRBV9 and TRBJ2-2; weak D call: TRBD2 (5 bases). The CDR3 runs 15 residues. Trimming pared 4 bases from V and 4 bases from J, leaving 14 bases between. Germline assignment: CDR1 SGDLS and CDR2 YYNGEE. CDR3 protein: CASSRRGGLTGELFF. For the CDR3, the DNA is TGTGCCAGCAGCAGAAGAGGCGGGCTCACCGGGGAGCTGTTTTTT.

This clone was found many times. CDR3 in amino acids: CASGLVLGGKYVDTQYF. The CDR3, as DNA: TGTGCTAGTGGTTTGGTACTGGGAGGAAAATATGTAGATACGCAGTATTTT. J is TRBJ2-3 and V is TRBV12-5, with a tentative D call TRBD2 (6 bases). The CDR3 loop spans 17 amino acids. V lost 0 bases and J lost 5, with 18 bases in between. Germline CDR1 LGHNT, CDR2 FRNRAP. The variable domain in full, with the rest retrieved from reference TRBV12-5 and TRBJ2-3, is DARVTQTPRHKVTEMGQEVTMRCQPILGHNTVFWYRQTMMQGLELLAYFRNRAPLDDSGMPKDRFSAEMPDATLATLKIQPSEPRDSAVYFCASGLVLGGKYVDTQYFGPGTRLTVL.

This clone has at least ten counts. This may arise from a read error, as a much more abundant clone is one base away. V usage is TRBV20-1 and J usage is TRBJ1-1, with TRBD1 as a possible D gene (5 bases). The germline V gene encodes CDR1 DFQATT and CDR2 SNEGSKA (reference sequence). This CDR3 region has 12 residues. Trimming pared 5 bases from V and 4 bases from J, leaving 11 bases between. CDR3 region: CSAWGGFTEAFF. In DNA, the CDR3 is TGCAGTGCTTGGGGGGGGTTCACTGAAGCTTTCTTT.

This clone has ten or more counts. The chain combines TRBV6-4 with TRBJ2-2; D gene uncertain. V was trimmed by 2 bases and J by 3 bases, leaving 7 bases between them. Per the germline V gene, CDR1 is MRHNA and CDR2 is SNTAGT. The CDR3 consists of 14 residues. Here the CDR3 reads CASSDGSDTGELFF. The CDR3 DNA reads TGTGCCAGCAGTGACGGATCGGACACCGGGGAGCTGTTTTTT.

This clone was counted many times. The CDR3 region has the DNA TGCAGTGTCTTCTCAGGCAGCCAATCTAGCACAGATACGCAGTATTTT. Translated: CSVFSGSQSSTDTQYF. This rearrangement joins TRBV20-1 to TRBJ2-3; D is uncertain. This CDR3 spans 16 amino acids. The germline V and J ends were trimmed by 7 bases and 0 bases, with 20 bases remaining between them. Germline V CDR1 and CDR2: DFQATT, SNEGSKA (reference sequence).